A selection of T cell receptor beta chains follows, all from one sample in a study of breast tumors, draining lymph nodes, adjacent tissues. Using its own MiXCR run on the multiplex PCR reads, TCRdb lists one record per CDR3 protein. The table includes around 300,000 distinct CDR3 sequences, 30% detected once. The sequenced material came from axillary lymph node tissue. These receptor sequences come from a female donor with breast cancer. Some clones in this sample may be carry-over from other donors' samples. The CDR3 runs from the conserved cysteine through the conserved F or W. A D gene is named only where the DNA matches it firmly. Clone size is stated in some rows and not others, as once, few, many or a class when expanded.

clone_size d_call j_call v_call cdr3_aa cdr3_nt
. . TRBJ2-7 TRBV6-2/TRBV6-3 CASSYSEGLRLPYEQYF TGTGCCAGCAGTTACTCCGAGGGACTCCGGTTGCCCTACGAGCAGTACTTC
. TRBD2 TRBJ2-1 TRBV10-1 CASSGTSGIYNEQFF TGCGCCAGCAGTGGGACTAGCGGGATTTACAATGAGCAGTTCTTC
. TRBD2 TRBJ2-5 TRBV6-1 CASRPTSGDETQYF TGTGCCAGCAGACCGACTAGCGGGGACGAGACCCAGTACTTC
. . TRBJ2-1 TRBV6-1 CASKRPRTEYNEQFF TGTGCCAGCAAGCGACCCCGGACCGAGTACAATGAGCAGTTCTTC
many TRBD1 TRBJ2-7 TRBV13 CASSTWTGGYEQYF TGTGCCAGCAGCACCTGGACAGGGGGCTACGAGCAGTACTTC
many . TRBJ2-3 TRBV5-1 CASSLDQGSTDTQYF TGCGCCAGCAGCTTGGATCAGGGGAGCACAGATACGCAGTATTTT
many . TRBJ2-5 TRBV6-6 CASTPGGSPVETQYF TGTGCCAGCACCCCCGGAGGAAGCCCTGTCGAGACCCAGTACTTC
many . TRBJ2-3 TRBV2 CASSARALDTQYF TGTGCCAGCAGCGCGAGGGCCCTAGATACGCAGTATTTT
many . TRBJ2-2 TRBV7-9 CASSPRTGTGELFF TGTGCCAGCAGCCCCAGGACGGGGACCGGGGAGCTGTTTTTT
many TRBD2 TRBJ2-3 TRBV7-6 CASSSKGRGITDTQYF TGTGCCAGCAGCTCCAAGGGGCGGGGGATCACAGATACGCAGTATTTT
many . TRBJ2-7 TRBV7-9 CASSLWAGNGQYF TGTGCCAGCAGCTTATGGGCAGGGAACGGGCAGTACTTC
many TRBD1 TRBJ1-2 TRBV7-6 CASSFGDRNYGYTF TGTGCCAGCAGCTTCGGGGACAGGAACTATGGCTACACCTTC
. . TRBJ1-1 TRBV29-1 CSIAGQTNTEAFF TGCAGCATCGCCGGACAGACGAACACTGAAGCTTTCTTT
many TRBD1 TRBJ1-5 TRBV10-3 CAISESFGTANQPQHF TGTGCCATCAGTGAGTCGTTCGGGACAGCAAATCAGCCCCAGCATTTT
once . TRBJ2-1 TRBV30 CAWTRGNTYNEQFF TGTGCCTGGACCCGCGGGAATACCTACAATGAGCAGTTCTTC
many TRBD2 TRBJ2-7 TRBV12-3/TRBV12-4 CASTTTSAPYEQYF TGTGCCAGCACTACCACTAGCGCCCCCTACGAGCAGTACTTC
many . TRBJ1-2 TRBV4-1 CASSQDLGRGDGYTF TGCGCCAGCAGCCAAGATTTGGGGCGCGGGGATGGCTACACCTTC
many . TRBJ2-7 TRBV10-3 CAISGDAREQYF TGTGCCATCAGTGGGGACGCTCGCGAGCAGTACTTC
. . TRBJ2-6 TRBV7-2 CASSTRTGANVPTF TGTGCCAGCAGCACTCGGACCGGGGCCAACGTCCCGACTTTC
many . TRBJ1-2 TRBV12-3/TRBV12-4 CASSLGQGYTF TGTGCCAGCAGTTTAGGGCAGGGCTACACCTTC
many TRBD2 TRBJ2-1 TRBV7-9 CASSLGAGAYNEQFF TGTGCCAGCAGCTTAGGGGCGGGGGCCTACAATGAGCAGTTCTTC
. TRBD2 TRBJ2-1 TRBV12-5 CASGLPSPLAGEVGEQFF TGTGCTAGTGGTTTGCCCTCCCCTCTAGCGGGAGAGGTCGGGGAGCAGTTCTTC
many TRBD2 TRBJ2-7 TRBV20-1 CSAGTSGSTEQYF TGCAGTGCTGGCACTAGCGGGAGTACCGAGCAGTACTTC
many . TRBJ2-7 TRBV24-1 CATSDEDEQYF TGTGCCACCAGTGATGAAGACGAGCAGTACTTC
many . TRBJ2-5 TRBV7-9 CASSWQGWETQYF TGTGCCAGCAGCTGGCAAGGTTGGGAGACCCAGTACTTC
. . TRBJ1-5 TRBV2 CASYTGPVFQHF TGTGCCAGTTACACAGGTCCGGTGTTCCAGCATTTT
. . TRBJ1-6 TRBV2 CASSLETGGVPLHF TGTGCCAGCAGCTTGGAGACGGGGGGAGTGCCCCTCCACTTT
many TRBD1 TRBJ1-6 TRBV9 CASSMGTGNSPLHF TGTGCCAGCAGCATGGGGACAGGCAATTCACCCCTCCACTTT
. TRBD2 TRBJ2-3 TRBV11-3 CASSLDGTSGYTQYF TGTGCCAGCAGCTTAGATGGCACTAGCGGCTATACGCAGTATTTT
. TRBD2 TRBJ2-3 TRBV15 CATSGRATGDTQYF TGTGCCACCAGCGGGAGGGCGACGGGGGATACGCAGTATTTT
many TRBD2 TRBJ2-2 TRBV24-1 CATSDWGGANTGELFF TGTGCCACCAGTGATTGGGGGGGGGCGAACACCGGGGAGCTGTTTTTT
. TRBD2 TRBJ2-3 TRBV7-2 CASGTSGGRRDTPYF TGTGCCAGCGGCACGAGCGGGGGGAGGAGAGATACGCCGTATTTT
. TRBD2 TRBJ2-5 TRBV30 CAWSPARTSGREETQYF TGTGCCTGGAGCCCAGCCCGAACTAGCGGGAGGGAAGAGACCCAGTACTTC
many TRBD1 TRBJ1-6 TRBV20-1 CSAWPTGESGGSYNSPLHF TGCAGTGCTTGGCCGACAGGGGAATCGGGCGGTTCCTATAATTCACCCCTCCACTTT
. TRBD1 TRBJ2-1 TRBV7-9 CASSFGQGESFF TGTGCCAGCAGCTTCGGACAGGGTGAGTCGTTCTTC
many TRBD1 TRBJ1-2 TRBV2 CASSFRTGTYGYTF TGTGCCAGCAGCTTCCGGACAGGTACCTATGGCTACACCTTC
. . TRBJ2-1 TRBV12-3/TRBV12-4 CASSLRLGGFGNEQFF TGTGCCAGCAGTTTAAGGTTAGGGGGGTTTGGCAATGAGCAGTTCTTC
. . TRBJ2-6 TRBV7-2 CASSPLTTGANVLTF TGTGCCAGCTCACCACTTACTACTGGGGCCAACGTCCTGACTTTC
. . TRBJ2-7 TRBV7-3 CASRSDVGEQYF TGTGCCAGCAGAAGTGATGTCGGCGAGCAGTACTTC
. TRBD1 TRBJ2-2 TRBV7-2 CASSLAGRGRVGELFF TGTGCCAGCAGCTTAGCGGGCAGGGGGCGCGTCGGGGAGCTGTTTTTT
many . TRBJ1-2 TRBV5-4 CASSLAARGGYGYTF TGTGCCAGCAGCTTGGCCGCTAGGGGCGGCTATGGCTACACCTTC
many . TRBJ2-1 TRBV20-1 CSGSEAARHNEQFF TGCAGTGGAAGCGAAGCGGCCCGGCACAATGAGCAGTTCTTC
many . TRBJ2-7 TRBV7-9 CASSLGQRTYEQYF TGTGCCAGCAGCTTAGGACAGAGGACCTACGAGCAGTACTTC
many TRBD2 TRBJ2-3 TRBV5-1 CASGGSGRAVDTQYF TGCGCCAGCGGAGGTAGCGGGAGGGCCGTAGATACGCAGTATTTT
few TRBD1 TRBJ2-7 TRBV12-3/TRBV12-4 CASSFLKTGGVSEQYF TGTGCCAGCAGTTTCTTAAAGACAGGGGGGGTCTCCGAGCAGTACTTC
. TRBD2 TRBJ2-3 TRBV24-1 CATSDTPAGVTDTQYF TGTGCCACCAGCGATACTCCTGCGGGAGTGACAGATACGCAGTATTTT